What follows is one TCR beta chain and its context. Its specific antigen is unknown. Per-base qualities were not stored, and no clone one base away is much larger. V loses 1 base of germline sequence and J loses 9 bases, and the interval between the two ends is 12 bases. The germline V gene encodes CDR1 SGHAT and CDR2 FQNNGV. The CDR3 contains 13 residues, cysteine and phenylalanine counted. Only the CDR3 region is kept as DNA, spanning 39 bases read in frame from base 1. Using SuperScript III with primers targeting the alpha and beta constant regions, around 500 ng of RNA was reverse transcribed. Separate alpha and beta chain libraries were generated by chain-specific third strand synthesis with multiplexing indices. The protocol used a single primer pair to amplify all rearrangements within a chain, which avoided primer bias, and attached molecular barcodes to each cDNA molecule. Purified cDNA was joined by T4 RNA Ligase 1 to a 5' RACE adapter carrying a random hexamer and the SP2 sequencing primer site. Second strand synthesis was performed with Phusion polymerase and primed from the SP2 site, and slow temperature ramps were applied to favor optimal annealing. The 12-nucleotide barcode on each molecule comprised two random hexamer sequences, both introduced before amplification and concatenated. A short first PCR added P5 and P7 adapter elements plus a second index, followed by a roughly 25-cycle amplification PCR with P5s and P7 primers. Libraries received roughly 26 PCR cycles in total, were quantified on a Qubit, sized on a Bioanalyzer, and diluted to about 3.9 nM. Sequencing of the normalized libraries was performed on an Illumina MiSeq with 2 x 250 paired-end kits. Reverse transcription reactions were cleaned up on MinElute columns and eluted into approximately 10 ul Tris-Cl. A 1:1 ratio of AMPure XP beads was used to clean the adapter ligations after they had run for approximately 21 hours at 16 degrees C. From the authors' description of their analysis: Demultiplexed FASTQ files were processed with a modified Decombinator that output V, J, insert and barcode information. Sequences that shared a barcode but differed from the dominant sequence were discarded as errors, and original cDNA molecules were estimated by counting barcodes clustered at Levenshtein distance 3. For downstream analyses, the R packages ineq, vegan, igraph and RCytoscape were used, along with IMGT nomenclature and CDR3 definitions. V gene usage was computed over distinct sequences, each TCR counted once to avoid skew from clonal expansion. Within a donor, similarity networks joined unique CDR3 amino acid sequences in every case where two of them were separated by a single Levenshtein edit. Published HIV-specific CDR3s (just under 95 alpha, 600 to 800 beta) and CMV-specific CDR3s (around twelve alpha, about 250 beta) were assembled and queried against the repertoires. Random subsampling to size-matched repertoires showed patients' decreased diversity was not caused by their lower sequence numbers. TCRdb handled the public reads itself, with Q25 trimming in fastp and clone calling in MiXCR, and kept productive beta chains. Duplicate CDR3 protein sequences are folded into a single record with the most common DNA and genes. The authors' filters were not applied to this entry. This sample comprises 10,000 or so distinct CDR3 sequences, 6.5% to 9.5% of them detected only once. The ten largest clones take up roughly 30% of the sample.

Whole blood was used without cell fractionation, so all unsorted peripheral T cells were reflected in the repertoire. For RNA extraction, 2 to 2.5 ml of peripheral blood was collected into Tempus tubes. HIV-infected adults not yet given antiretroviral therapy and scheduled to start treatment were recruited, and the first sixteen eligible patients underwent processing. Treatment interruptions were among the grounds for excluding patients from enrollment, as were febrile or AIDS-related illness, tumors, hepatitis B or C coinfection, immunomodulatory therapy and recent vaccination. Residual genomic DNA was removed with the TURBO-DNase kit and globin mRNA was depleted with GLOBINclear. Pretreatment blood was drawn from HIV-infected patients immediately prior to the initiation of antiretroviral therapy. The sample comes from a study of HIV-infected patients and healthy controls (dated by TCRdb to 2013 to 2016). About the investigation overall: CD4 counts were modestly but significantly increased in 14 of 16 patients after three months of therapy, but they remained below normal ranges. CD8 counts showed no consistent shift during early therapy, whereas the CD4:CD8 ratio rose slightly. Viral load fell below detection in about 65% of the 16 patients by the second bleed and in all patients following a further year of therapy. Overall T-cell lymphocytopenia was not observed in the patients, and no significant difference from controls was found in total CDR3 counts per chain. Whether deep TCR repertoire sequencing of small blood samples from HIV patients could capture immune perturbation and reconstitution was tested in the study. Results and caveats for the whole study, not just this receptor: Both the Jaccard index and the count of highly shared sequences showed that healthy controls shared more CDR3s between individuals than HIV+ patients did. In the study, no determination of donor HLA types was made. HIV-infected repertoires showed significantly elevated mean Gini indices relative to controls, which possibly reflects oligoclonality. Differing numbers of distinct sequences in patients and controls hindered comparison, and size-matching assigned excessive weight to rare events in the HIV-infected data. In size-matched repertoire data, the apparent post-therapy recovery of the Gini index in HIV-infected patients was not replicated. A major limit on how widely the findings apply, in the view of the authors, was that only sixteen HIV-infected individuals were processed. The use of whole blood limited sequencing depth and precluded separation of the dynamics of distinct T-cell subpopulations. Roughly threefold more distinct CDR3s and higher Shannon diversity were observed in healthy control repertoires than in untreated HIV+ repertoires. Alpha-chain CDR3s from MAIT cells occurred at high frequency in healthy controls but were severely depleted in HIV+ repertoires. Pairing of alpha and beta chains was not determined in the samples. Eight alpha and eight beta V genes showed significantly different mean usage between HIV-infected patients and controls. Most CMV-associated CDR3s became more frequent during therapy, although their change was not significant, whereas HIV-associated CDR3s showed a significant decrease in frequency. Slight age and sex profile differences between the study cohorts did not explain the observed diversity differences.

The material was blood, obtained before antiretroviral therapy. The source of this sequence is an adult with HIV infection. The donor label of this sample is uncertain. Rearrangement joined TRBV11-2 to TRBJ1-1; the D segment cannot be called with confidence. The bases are TGTGCCAGCAGCTTAGGGTTGGTTAGTCAAGCTTTCTTT. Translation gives CASSLGLVSQAFF.